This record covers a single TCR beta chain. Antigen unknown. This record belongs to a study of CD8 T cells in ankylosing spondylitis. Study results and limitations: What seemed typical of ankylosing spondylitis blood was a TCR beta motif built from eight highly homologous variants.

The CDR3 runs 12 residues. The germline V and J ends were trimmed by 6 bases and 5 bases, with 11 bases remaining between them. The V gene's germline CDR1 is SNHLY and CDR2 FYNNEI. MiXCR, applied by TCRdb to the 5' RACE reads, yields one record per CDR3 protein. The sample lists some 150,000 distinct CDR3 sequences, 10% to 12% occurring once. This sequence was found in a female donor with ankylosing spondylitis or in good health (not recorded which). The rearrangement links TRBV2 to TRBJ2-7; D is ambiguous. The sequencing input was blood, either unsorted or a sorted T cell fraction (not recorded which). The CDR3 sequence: CASRTASHEQYF. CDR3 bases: TGTGCCAGCAGAACGGCCTCTCACGAGCAGTACTTC.